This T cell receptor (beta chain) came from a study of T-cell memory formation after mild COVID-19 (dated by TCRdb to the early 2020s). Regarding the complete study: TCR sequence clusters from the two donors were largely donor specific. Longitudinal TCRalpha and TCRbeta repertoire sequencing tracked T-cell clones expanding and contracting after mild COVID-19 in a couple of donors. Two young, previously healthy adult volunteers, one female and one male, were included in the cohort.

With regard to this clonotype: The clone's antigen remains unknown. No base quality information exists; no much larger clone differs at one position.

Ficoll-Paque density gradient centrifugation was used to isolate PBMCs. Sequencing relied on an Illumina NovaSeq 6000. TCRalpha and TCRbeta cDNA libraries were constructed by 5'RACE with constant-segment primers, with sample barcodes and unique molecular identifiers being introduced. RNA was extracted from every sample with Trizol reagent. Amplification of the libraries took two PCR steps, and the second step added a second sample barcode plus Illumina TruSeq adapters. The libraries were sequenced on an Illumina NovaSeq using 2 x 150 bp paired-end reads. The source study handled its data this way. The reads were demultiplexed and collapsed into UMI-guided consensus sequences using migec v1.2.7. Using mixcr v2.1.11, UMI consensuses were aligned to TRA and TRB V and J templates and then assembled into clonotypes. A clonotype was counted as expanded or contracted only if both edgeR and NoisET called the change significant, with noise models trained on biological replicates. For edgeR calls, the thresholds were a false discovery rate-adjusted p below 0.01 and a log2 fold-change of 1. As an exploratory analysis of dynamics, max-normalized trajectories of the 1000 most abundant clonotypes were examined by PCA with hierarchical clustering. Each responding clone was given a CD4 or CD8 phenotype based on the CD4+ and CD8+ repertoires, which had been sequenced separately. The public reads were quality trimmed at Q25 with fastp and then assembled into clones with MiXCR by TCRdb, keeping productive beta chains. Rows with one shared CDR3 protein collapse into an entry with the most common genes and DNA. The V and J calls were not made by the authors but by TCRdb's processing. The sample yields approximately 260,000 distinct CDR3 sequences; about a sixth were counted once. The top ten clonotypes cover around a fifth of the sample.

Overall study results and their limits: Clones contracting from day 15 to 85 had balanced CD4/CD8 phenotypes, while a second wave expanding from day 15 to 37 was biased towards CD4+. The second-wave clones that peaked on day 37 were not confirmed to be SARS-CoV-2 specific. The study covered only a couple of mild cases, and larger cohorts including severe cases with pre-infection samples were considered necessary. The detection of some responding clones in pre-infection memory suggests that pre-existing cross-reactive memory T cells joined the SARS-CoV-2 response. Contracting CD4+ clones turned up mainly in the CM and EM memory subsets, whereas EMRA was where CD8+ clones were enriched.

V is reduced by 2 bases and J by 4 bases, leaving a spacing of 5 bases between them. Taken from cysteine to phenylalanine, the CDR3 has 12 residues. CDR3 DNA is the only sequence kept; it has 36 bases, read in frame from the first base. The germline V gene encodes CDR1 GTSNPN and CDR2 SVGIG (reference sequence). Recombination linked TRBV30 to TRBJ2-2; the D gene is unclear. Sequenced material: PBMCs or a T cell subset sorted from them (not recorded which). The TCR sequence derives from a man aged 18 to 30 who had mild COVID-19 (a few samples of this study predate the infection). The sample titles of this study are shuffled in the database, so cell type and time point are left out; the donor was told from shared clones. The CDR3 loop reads CAWSRSTGELFF. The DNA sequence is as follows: TGTGCCTGGAGTCGAAGCACCGGGGAGCTGTTTTTT.